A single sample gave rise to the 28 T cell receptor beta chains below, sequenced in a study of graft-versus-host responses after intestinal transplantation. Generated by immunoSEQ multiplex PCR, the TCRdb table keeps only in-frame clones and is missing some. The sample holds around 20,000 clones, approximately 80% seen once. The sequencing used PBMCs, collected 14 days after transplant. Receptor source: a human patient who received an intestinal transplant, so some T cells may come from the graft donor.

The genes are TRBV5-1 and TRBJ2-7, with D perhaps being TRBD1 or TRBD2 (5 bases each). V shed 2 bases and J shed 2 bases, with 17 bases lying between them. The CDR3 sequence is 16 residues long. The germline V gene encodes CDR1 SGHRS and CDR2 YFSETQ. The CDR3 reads CASSLTGTEVTYEQYF. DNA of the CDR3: TGCGCCAGCAGCTTAACCGGGACCGAAGTAACCTACGAGCAGTACTTC.

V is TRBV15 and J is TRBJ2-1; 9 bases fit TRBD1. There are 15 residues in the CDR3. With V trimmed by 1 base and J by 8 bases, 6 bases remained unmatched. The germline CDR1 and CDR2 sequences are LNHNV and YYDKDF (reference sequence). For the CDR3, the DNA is TGTGCCACCAGCAGAGGGGACAGGGTCTTCTATGAGCAGTTCTTC. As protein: CATSRGDRVFYEQFF.

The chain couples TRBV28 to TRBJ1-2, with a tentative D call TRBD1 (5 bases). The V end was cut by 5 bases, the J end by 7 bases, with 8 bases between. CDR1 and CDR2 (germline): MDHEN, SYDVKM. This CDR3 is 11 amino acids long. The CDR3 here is CASSSRAGYTF. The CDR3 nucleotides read TGTGCCAGCAGTAGCAGGGCTGGCTACACCTTC.

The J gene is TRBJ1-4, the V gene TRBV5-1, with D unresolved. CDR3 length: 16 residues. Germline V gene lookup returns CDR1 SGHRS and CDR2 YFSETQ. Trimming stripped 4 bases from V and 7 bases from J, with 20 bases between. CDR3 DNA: TGCGCCAGCAGCGGTCAGCCATCCCAGCCATTTGAAAAACTGTTTTTT. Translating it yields CASSGQPSQPFEKLFF.

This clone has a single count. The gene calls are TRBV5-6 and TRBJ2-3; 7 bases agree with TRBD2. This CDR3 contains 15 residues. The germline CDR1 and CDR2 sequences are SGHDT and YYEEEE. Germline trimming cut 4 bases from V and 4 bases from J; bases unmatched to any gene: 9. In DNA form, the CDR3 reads TGTGCCAGCAGCCGTCATAGCGGGCGGGCAGATACGCAGTATTTT. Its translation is CASSRHSGRADTQYF.

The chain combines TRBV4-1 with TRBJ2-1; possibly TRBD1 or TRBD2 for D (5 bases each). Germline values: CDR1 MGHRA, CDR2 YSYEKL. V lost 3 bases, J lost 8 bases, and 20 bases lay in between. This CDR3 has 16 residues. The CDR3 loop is CASSHLFAGVGDEQFF. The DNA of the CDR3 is TGCGCCAGCAGCCATCTCTTCGCGGGCGTGGGGGATGAGCAGTTCTTC.

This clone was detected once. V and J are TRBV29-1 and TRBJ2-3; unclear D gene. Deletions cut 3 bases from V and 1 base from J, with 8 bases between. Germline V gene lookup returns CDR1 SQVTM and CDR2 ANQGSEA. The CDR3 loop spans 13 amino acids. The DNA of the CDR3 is TGCAGCGTTGACAATCTAGGCACAGATACGCAGTATTTT. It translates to CSVDNLGTDTQYF.

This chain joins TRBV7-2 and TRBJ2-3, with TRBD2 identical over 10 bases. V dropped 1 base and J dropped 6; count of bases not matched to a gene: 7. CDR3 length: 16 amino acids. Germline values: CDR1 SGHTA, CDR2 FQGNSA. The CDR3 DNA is TGTGCCAGCAGCTTAGGTTCTAGCGGGGGAGGTGATACGCAGTATTTT. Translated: CASSLGSSGGGDTQYF.

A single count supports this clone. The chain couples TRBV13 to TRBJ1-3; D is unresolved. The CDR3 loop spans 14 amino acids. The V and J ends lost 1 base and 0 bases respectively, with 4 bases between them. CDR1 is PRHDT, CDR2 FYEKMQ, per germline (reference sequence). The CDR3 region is CASSLATSGNTIYF. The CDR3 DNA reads TGTGCCAGCAGCTTAGCTACCTCTGGAAACACCATATATTTT.

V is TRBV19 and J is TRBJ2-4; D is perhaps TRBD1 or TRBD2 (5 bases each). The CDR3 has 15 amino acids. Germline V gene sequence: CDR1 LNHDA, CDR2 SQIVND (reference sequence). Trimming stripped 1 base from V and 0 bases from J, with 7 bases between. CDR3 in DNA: TGTGCCAGTAGTATAGCGGGGCTAGCCAAAAACATTCAGTACTTC. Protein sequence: CASSIAGLAKNIQYF. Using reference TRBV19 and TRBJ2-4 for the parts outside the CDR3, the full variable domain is DGGITQSPKYLFRKEGQNVTLSCEQNLNHDAMYWYRQDPGQGLRLIYYSQIVNDFQKGDIAEGYSVSREKKESFPLTVTSAQKNPTAFYLCASSIAGLAKNIQYFGAGTRLSVL.

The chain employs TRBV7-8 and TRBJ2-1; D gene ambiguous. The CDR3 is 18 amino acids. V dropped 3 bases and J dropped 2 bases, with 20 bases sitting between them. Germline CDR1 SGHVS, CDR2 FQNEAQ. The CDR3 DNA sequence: TGTGCCAGCAGCTTGCGTGGCCCCTTAAAGACCCCCTACAATGAGCAGTTCTTC. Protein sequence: CASSLRGPLKTPYNEQFF.

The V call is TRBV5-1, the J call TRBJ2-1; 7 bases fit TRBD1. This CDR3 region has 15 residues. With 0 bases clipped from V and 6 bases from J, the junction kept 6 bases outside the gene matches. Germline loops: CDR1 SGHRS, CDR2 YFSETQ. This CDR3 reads CASSLEGAWGNEQFF. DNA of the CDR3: TGCGCCAGCAGCTTGGAGGGGGCGTGGGGCAATGAGCAGTTCTTC.

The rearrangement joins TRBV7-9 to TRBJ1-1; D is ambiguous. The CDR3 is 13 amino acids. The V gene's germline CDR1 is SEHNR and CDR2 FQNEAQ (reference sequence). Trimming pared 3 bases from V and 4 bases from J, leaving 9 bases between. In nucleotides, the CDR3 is TGTGCCAGCAGCTTTGGAGACGGCACTGAAGCTTTCTTT. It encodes CASSFGDGTEAFF.

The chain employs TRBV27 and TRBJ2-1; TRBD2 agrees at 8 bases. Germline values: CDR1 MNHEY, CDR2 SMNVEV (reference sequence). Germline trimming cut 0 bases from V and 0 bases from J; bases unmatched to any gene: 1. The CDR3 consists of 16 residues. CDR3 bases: TGTGCCAGCAGTTTATCCGGGACTAGCTCCTACAATGAGCAGTTCTTC. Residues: CASSLSGTSSYNEQFF.

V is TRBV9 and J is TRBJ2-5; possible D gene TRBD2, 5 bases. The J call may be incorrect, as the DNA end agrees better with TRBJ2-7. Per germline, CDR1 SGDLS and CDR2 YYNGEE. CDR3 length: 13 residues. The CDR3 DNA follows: TGTGCCAGCAGCGTAGACGGGAAATACGAGCAGTACTTC. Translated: CASSVDGKYEQYF.

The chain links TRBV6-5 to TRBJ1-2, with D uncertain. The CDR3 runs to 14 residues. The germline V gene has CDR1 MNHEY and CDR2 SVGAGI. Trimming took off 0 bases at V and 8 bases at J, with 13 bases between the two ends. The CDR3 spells CASSYSLDLEGYTF. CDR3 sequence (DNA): TGTGCCAGCAGTTACTCATTGGACCTCGAGGGCTACACCTTC.

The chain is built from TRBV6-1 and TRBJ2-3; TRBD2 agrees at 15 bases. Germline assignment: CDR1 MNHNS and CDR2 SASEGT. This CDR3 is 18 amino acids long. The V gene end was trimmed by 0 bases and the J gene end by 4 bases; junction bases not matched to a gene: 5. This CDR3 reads CASSEAGLAGGPPDTQYF. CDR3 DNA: TGTGCCAGCAGTGAAGCAGGACTAGCGGGAGGGCCCCCAGATACGCAGTATTTT.

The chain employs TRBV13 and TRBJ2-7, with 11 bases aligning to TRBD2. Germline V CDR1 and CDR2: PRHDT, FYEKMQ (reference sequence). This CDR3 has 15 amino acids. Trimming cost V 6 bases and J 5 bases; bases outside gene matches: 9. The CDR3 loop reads CASSSPGTSGHEQYF. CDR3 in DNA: TGTGCCAGCAGTAGTCCCGGGACTAGCGGCCACGAGCAGTACTTC.

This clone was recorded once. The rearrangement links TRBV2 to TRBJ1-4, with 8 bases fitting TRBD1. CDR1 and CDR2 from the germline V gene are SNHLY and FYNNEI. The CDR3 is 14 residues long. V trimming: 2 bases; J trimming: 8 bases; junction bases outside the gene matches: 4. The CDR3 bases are TGTGCCAGCAGTGAACAGGGGGCTTACGAAAAACTGTTTTTT. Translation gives CASSEQGAYEKLFF.

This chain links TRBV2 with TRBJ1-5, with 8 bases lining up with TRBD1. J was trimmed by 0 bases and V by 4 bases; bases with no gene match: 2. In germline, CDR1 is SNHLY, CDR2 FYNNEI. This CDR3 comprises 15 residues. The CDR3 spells CASSVGTGSNQPQHF. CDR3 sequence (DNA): TGTGCCAGCAGTGTAGGGACAGGTAGCAATCAGCCCCAGCATTTT.

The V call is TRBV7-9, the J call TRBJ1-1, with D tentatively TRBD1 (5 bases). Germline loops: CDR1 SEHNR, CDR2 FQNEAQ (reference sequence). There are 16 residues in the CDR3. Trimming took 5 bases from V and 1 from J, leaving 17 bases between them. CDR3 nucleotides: TGTGCCAGCAGCCCTCGGCAGGGAAAATCGAACACTGAAGCTTTCTTT. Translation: CASSPRQGKSNTEAFF. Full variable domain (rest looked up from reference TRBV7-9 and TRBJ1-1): DTGVSQNPRHKITKRGQNVTFRCDPISEHNRLYWYRQTLGQGPEFLTYFQNEAQLEKSRLLSDRFSAERPKGSFSTLEIQRTEQGDSAMYLCASSPRQGKSNTEAFFGQGTRLTVV.

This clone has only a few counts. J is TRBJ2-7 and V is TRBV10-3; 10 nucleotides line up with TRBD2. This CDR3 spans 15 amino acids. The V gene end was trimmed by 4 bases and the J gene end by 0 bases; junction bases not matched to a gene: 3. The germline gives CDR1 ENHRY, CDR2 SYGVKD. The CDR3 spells CAISATSGFSYEQYF. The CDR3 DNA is TGTGCCATCAGTGCGACTAGCGGGTTCTCCTACGAGCAGTACTTC.

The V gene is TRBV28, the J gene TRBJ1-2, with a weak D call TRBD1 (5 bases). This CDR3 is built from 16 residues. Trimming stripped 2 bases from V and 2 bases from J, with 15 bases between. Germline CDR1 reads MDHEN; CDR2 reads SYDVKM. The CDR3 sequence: CASSLGGTYLNYGYTF. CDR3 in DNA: TGTGCCAGCAGTTTAGGAGGGACTTACCTGAACTATGGCTACACCTTC.

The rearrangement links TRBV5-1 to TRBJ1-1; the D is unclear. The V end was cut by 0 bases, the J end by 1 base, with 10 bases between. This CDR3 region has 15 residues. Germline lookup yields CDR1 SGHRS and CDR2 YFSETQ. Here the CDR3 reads CASSLEDWANTEAFF. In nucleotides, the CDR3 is TGCGCCAGCAGCTTGGAGGATTGGGCGAACACTGAAGCTTTCTTT.

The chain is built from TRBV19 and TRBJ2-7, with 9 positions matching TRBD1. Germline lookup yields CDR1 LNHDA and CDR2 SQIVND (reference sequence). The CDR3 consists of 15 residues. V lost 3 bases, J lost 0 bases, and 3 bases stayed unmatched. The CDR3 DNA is TGTGCCAGTAGTATCGGGACAGGGATCTCCTACGAGCAGTACTTC. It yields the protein CASSIGTGISYEQYF. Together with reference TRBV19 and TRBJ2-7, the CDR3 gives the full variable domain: DGGITQSPKYLFRKEGQNVTLSCEQNLNHDAMYWYRQDPGQGLRLIYYSQIVNDFQKGDIAEGYSVSREKKESFPLTVTSAQKNPTAFYLCASSIGTGISYEQYFGPGTRLTVT.

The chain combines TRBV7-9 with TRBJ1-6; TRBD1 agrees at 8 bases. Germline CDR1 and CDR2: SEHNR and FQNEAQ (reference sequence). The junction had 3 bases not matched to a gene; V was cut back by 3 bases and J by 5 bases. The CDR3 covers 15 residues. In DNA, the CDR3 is TGTGCCAGCAGCTTTGGACAGGGCGATAATTCACCCCTCCACTTT. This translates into CASSFGQGDNSPLHF. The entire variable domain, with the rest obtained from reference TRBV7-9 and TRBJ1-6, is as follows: DTGVSQNPRHKITKRGQNVTFRCDPISEHNRLYWYRQTLGQGPEFLTYFQNEAQLEKSRLLSDRFSAERPKGSFSTLEIQRTEQGDSAMYLCASSFGQGDNSPLHFGNGTRLTVT.

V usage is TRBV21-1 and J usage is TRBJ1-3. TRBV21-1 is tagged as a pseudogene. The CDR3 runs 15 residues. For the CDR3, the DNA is TGTGCCAGCAGCAAGCCGGGGAGCTCTGGAAACACCATATATTTT. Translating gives CASSKPGSSGNTIYF.

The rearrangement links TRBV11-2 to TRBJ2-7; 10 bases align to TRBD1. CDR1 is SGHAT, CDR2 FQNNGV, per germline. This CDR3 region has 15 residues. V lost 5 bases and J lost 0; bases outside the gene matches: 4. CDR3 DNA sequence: TGTGCCAGCAGCCCAGGGACAGGGGTCTCCTACGAGCAGTACTTC. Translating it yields CASSPGTGVSYEQYF.